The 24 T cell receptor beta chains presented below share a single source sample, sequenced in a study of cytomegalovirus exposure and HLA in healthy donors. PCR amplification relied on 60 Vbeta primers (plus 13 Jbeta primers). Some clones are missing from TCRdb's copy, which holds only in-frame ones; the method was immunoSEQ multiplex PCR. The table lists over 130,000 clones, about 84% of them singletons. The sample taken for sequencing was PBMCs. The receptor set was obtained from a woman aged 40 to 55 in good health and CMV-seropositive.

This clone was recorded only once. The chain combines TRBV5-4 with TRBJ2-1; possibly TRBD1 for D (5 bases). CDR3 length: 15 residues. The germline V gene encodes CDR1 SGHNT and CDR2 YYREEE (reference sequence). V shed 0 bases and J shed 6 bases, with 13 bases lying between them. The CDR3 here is CASSLVVGVGNEQFF. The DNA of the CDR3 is TGTGCCAGCAGCTTGGTAGTAGGGGTTGGCAATGAGCAGTTCTTC.

CDR3 amino acids: CASSLGLAGVEQYF. Here the CDR3 DNA reads TGTGCCAGCAGCTTGGGGCTAGCGGGAGTCGAGCAGTACTTC. V is TRBV5-6 and J is TRBJ2-7; 10 bases align to TRBD2. The V gene's germline CDR1 is SGHDT and CDR2 YYEEEE. Trimming at V came to 0 bases and at J to 6 bases, leaving 3 bases not matched to a gene. This CDR3 is built from 14 residues.

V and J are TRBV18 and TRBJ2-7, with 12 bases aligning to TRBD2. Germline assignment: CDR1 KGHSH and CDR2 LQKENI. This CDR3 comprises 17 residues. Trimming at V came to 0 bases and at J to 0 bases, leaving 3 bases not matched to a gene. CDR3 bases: TGTGCCAGCTCACCACCGGGACTAGCGGGTGGCTCCTACGAGCAGTACTTC. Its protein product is CASSPPGLAGGSYEQYF.

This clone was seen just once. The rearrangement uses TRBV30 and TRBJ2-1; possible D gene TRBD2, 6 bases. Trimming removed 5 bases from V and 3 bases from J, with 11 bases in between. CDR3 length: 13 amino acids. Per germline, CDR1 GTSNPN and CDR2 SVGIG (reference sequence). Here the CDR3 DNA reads TGTGCCTGGGCTGGGACTCTCTACAATGAGCAGTTCTTC. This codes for CAWAGTLYNEQFF.

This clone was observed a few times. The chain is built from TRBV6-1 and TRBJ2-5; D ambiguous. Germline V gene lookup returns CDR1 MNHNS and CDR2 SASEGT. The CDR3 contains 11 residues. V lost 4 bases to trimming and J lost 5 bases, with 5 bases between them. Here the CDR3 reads CASSALETQYF. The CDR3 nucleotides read TGTGCCAGCAGTGCCCTCGAGACCCAGTACTTC.

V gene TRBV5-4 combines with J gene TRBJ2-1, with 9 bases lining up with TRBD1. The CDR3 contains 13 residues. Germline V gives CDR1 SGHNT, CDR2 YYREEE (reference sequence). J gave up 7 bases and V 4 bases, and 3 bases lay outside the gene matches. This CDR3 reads CASSRDRDNEQFF. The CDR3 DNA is TGTGCCAGCAGCCGGGACAGGGATAATGAGCAGTTCTTC. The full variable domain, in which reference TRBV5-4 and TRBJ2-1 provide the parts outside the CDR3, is ETGVTQSPTHLIKTRGQQVTLRCSSQSGHNTVSWYQQALGQGPQFIFQYYREEENGRGNFPPRFSGLQFPNYSSELNVNALELDDSALYLCASSRDRDNEQFFGPGTRLTVL.

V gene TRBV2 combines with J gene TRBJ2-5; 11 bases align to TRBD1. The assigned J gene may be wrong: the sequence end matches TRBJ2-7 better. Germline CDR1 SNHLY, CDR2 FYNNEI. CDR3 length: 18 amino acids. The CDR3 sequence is CASSFLPVTGTGGYEQYF. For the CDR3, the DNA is TGTGCCAGCAGTTTTTTGCCGGTGACCGGGACAGGGGGCTACGAGCAGTACTTC.

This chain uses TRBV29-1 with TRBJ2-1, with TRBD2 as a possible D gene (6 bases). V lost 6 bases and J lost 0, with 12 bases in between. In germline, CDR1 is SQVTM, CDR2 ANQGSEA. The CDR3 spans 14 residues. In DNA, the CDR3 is TGCAGCGTGCGTGGAGGGCCCTCCTACAATGAGCAGTTCTTC. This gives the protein CSVRGGPSYNEQFF.

CDR3 protein: CAWNRGRDQPQHF. CDR3 in DNA: TGTGCCTGGAATAGGGGTAGGGATCAGCCCCAGCATTTT. V gene TRBV30 combines with J gene TRBJ1-5; perhaps TRBD1 as D (5 bases). The germline V gene has CDR1 GTSNPN and CDR2 SVGIG (reference sequence). V lost 4 bases to trimming and J lost 5 bases, with 12 bases between them. CDR3 size: 13 residues.

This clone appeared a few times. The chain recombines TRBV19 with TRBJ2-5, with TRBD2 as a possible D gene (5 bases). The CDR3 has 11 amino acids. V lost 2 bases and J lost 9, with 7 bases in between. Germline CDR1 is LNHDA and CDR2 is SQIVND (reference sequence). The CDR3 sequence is CASSIPGAQYF. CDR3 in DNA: TGTGCCAGTAGTATACCCGGGGCCCAGTACTTC.

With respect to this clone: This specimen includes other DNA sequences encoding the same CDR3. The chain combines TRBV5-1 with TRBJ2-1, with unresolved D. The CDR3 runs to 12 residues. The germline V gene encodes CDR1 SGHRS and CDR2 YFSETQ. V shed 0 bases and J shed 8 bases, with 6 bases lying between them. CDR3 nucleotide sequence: TGCGCCAGCAGCTTGGTTCGGGATGAGCAGTTCTTC. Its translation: CASSLVRDEQFF.

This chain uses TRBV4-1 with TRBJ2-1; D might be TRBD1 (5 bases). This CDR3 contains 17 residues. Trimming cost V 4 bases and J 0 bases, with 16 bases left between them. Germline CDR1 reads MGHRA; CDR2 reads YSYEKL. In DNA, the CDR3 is TGCGCCAGCAGCCCTCTGACAGTCCCGAGCTCCTACAATGAGCAGTTCTTC. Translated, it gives CASSPLTVPSSYNEQFF.

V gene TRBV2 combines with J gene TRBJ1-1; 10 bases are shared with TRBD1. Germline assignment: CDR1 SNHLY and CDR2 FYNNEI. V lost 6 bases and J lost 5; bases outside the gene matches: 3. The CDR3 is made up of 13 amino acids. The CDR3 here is CASRQDRGTEAFF. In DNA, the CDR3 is TGTGCCAGCAGGCAGGACAGGGGGACTGAAGCTTTCTTT. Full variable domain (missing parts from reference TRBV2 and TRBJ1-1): EPEVTQTPSHQVTQMGQEVILRCVPISNHLYFYWYRQILGQKVEFLVSFYNNEISEKSEIFDDQFSVERPDGSNFTLKIRSTKLEDSAMYFCASRQDRGTEAFFGQGTRLTVV.

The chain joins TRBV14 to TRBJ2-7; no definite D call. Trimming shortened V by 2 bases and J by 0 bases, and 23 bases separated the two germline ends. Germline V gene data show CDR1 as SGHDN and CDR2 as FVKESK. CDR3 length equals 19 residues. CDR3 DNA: TGTGCCAGCAGCCAAAGACACGTCTCGAGTTTTTCCAGCTCCTACGAGCAGTACTTC. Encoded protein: CASSQRHVSSFSSSYEQYF.

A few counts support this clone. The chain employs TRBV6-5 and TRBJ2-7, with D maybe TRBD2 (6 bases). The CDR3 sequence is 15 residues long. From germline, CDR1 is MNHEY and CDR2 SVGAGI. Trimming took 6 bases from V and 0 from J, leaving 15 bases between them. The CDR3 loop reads CASRDLAESSYEQYF. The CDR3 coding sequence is TGTGCCAGCAGGGATTTAGCGGAGAGCTCCTACGAGCAGTACTTC.

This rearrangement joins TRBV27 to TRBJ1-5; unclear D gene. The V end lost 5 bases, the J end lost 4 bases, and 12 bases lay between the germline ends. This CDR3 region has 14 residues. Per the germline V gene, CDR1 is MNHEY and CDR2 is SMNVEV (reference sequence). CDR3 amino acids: CASSPQTGNQPQHF. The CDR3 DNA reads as TGTGCCAGCAGTCCTCAGACGGGGAATCAGCCCCAGCATTTT.

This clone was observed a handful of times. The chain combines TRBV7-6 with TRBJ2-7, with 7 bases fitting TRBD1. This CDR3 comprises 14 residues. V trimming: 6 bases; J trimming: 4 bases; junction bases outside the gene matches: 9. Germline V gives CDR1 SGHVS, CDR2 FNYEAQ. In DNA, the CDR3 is TGTGCCAGCAGTCCCTCGGGCAGGGGGTACGAGCAGTACTTC. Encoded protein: CASSPSGRGYEQYF.

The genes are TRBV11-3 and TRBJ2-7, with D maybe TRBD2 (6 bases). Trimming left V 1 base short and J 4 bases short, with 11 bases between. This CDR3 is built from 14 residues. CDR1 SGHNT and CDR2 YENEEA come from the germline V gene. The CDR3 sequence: CASSLGGGGYEQYF. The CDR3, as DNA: TGTGCCAGCAGCTTAGGTGGGGGAGGATACGAGCAGTACTTC. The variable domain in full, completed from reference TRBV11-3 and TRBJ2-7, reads EAGVVQSPRYKIIEKKQPVAFWCNPISGHNTLYWYLQNLGQGPELLIRYENEEAVDDSQLPKDRFSAERLKGVDSTLKIQPAELGDSAVYLCASSLGGGGYEQYFGPGTRLTVT.

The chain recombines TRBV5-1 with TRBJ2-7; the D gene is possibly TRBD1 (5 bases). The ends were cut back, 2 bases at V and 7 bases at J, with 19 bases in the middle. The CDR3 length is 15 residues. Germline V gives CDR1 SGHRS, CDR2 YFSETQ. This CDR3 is CASSFLLGQGAEQYF. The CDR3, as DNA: TGCGCCAGCAGCTTCCTCCTGGGCCAGGGCGCTGAGCAGTACTTC. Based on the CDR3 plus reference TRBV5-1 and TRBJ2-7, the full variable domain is KAGVTQTPRYLIKTRGQQVTLSCSPISGHRSVSWYQQTPGQGLQFLFEYFSETQRNKGNFPGRFSGRQFSNSRSEMNVSTLELGDSALYLCASSFLLGQGAEQYFGPGTRLTVT.

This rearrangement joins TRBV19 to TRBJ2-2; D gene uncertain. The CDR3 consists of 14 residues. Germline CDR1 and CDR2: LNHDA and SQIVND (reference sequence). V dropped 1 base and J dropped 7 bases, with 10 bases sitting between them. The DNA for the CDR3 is TGTGCCAGTAGTATAGGTGGGCCTGGCGGGGAGCTGTTTTTT. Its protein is CASSIGGPGGELFF.

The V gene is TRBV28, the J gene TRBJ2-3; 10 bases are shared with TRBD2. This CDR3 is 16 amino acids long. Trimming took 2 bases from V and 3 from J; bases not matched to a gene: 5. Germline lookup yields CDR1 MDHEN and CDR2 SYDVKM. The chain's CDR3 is CASSLRGSGRTDTQYF. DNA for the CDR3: TGTGCCAGCAGTTTACGAGGTAGCGGGAGGACAGATACGCAGTATTTT.

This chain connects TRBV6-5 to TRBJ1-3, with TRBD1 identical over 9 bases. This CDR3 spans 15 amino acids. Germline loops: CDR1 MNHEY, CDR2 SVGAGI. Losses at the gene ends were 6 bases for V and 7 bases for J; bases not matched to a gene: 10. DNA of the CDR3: TGTGCCAGCAGGATGACCGGGACAGGGAGGAACACCATATATTTT. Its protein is CASRMTGTGRNTIYF.

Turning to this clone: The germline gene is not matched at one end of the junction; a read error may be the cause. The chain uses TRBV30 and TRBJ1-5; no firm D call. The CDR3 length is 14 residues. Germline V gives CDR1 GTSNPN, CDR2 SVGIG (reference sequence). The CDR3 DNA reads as TGTGCCTGGAGCATCGATTATAGCAACCAGCCCCAGCATTTT. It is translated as CAWSIDYSNQPQHF.

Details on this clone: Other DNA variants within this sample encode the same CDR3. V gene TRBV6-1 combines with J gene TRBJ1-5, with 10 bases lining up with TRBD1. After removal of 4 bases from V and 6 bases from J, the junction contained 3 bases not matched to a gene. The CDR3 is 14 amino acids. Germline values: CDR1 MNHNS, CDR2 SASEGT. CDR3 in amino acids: CASSGQGAGQPQHF. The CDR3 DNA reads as TGTGCCAGCAGTGGACAGGGGGCCGGTCAGCCCCAGCATTTT.